These 18 T cell receptor beta chains originate from one sample sequenced in a study of control samples from healthy donors and cancer patients. The data were produced by immunoSEQ multiplex PCR, yet TCRdb's version contains in-frame clones alone and is incomplete. The sample includes 85,000 to 95,000 clones, roughly nine tenths seen only once; the top ten take around 0.9%. Input material: blood. The receptor source for this set is a woman in her thirties in good health.

The chain combines TRBV3-1 (or the pseudogene TRBV3-2) with TRBJ2-7; D ambiguous. The CDR3 totals 13 residues. The V and J ends lost 1 base and 3 bases respectively, with 7 bases between them. The germline gives CDR1 LGHDT, CDR2 YNNKEL (reference sequence). The CDR3 sequence: CASSQAPSYEQYF. The CDR3 DNA follows: TGTGCCAGCAGCCAAGCCCCTAGCTACGAGCAGTACTTC.

The genes are TRBV11-2 and TRBJ1-1; no firm D call. Trimming stripped 1 base from V and 0 bases from J, with 3 bases between. This CDR3 spans 13 amino acids. Per germline, CDR1 SGHAT and CDR2 FQNNGV. CDR3 protein: CASSLAMNTEAFF. The DNA of the CDR3 is TGTGCCAGCAGCTTAGCGATGAACACTGAAGCTTTCTTT.

The chain combines TRBV7-9 with TRBJ1-4; TRBD1 agrees at 7 bases. This CDR3 is built from 17 residues. V gave up 5 bases and J gave up 0 bases; unmatched junction bases: 9. Germline lookup yields CDR1 SEHNR and CDR2 FQNEAQ (reference sequence). The CDR3 loop reads CASSPDRVQATNEKLFF. The CDR3 DNA reads TGTGCCAGCAGCCCCGACAGGGTTCAGGCAACTAATGAAAAACTGTTTTTT.

This chain uses TRBV6-5 with TRBJ2-2; no clear D gene. Germline assignment: CDR1 MNHEY and CDR2 SVGAGI. V lost 0 bases and J 9 bases, leaving 14 bases between the germline ends. The CDR3 consists of 15 residues. CDR3 DNA: TGTGCCAGCAGTTACTCCCGGACGGCCCCCCGGGAGCTGTTTTTT. This encodes CASSYSRTAPRELFF.

This rearrangement joins TRBV3-1 (or the pseudogene TRBV3-2) to TRBJ1-6; 7 nucleotides line up with TRBD1. The V gene's germline CDR1 is LGHDT and CDR2 YNNKEL (reference sequence). There are 15 residues in the CDR3. V lost 2 bases and J lost 8; bases outside the gene matches: 6. The CDR3 sequence is CASSQPSRGDSPLHF. The DNA for the CDR3 is TGTGCCAGCAGCCAACCGAGCAGGGGGGATTCACCCCTCCACTTT.

The chain uses TRBV18 and TRBJ1-3; D is unresolved. The CDR3 covers 14 residues. Trimming cost V 2 bases and J 2 bases, with 7 bases left between them. Germline CDR1 is KGHSH and CDR2 is LQKENI. The CDR3 nucleotides read TGTGCCAGCTCACCAATAGGGACTGGAAACACCATATATTTT. Translated: CASSPIGTGNTIYF. The variable domain in full, with the rest retrieved from reference TRBV18 and TRBJ1-3, is NAGVMQNPRHLVRRRGQEARLRCSPMKGHSHVYWYRQLPEEGLKFMVYLQKENIIDESGMPKERFSAEFPKEGPSILRIQQVVRGDSAAYFCASSPIGTGNTIYFGEGSWLTVV.

The sample holds a few counts of this clone. This rearrangement joins TRBV19 to TRBJ2-2, with D unclear. This CDR3 contains 12 residues. V lost 9 bases and J lost 6, with 11 bases in between. CDR1 and CDR2 from the germline V gene are LNHDA and SQIVND (reference sequence). The DNA of the CDR3 is TGTGCCAGCACACAGAAGGCCGGGGAGCTGTTTTTT. Protein: CASTQKAGELFF.

The chain combines TRBV19 with TRBJ1-1; unclear D gene. The V and J ends lost 5 bases and 4 bases respectively, with 17 bases between them. The CDR3 spans 15 residues. The germline gives CDR1 LNHDA, CDR2 SQIVND (reference sequence). Here the CDR3 reads CASSPQRPTLTEAFF. CDR3 coding DNA: TGTGCCAGTAGTCCCCAACGCCCCACCCTCACTGAAGCTTTCTTT.

The genes are TRBV9 and TRBJ2-3, with TRBD1 as a possible D gene (6 bases). Trimming shortened V by 2 bases and J by 2 bases, and 9 bases separated the two germline ends. The germline CDR1 and CDR2 sequences are SGDLS and YYNGEE. The CDR3 loop spans 14 amino acids. The CDR3 sequence: CASSVRGHTDTQYF. The CDR3 nucleotides read TGTGCCAGCAGCGTTCGGGGACACACAGATACGCAGTATTTT.

V gene TRBV2 combines with J gene TRBJ1-1; TRBD1 matches 7 bases. Germline V CDR1 and CDR2: SNHLY, FYNNEI. Unmatched junction bases numbered 15, after V lost 5 bases and J lost 3 bases. This CDR3 contains 17 residues. Here the CDR3 reads CASSLRKTGLKDTEAFF. The CDR3 DNA sequence: TGTGCCAGCAGTCTCCGGAAGACAGGGCTAAAGGACACTGAAGCTTTCTTT. Together with reference TRBV2 and TRBJ1-1, the CDR3 gives the full variable domain: EPEVTQTPSHQVTQMGQEVILRCVPISNHLYFYWYRQILGQKVEFLVSFYNNEISEKSEIFDDQFSVERPDGSNFTLKIRSTKLEDSAMYFCASSLRKTGLKDTEAFFGQGTRLTVV.

The count of this clone is one. V gene TRBV7-3 combines with J gene TRBJ1-2; D ambiguous. The germline V and J ends were trimmed by 0 bases and 4 bases, with 9 bases remaining between them. This CDR3 comprises 14 residues. CDR1 and CDR2 (germline): SGHTA, FQGTGA. Here the CDR3 DNA reads TGTGCCAGCAGCTTAACGGAGGGAGGCTATGGCTACACCTTC. It encodes CASSLTEGGYGYTF.

This clone was observed once. The J gene is TRBJ1-2, the V gene TRBV11-2; no definite D call. Looked up from germline, CDR1 is SGHAT and CDR2 is FQNNGV. Trimming stripped 6 bases from V and 2 bases from J, with 19 bases between. There are 16 residues in the CDR3. CDR3 in DNA: TGTGCCAGCAGTTATACGGCAAGGCATACAAACTATGGCTACACCTTC. Its protein product is CASSYTARHTNYGYTF. Drawing the rest from reference TRBV11-2 and TRBJ1-2, the complete variable domain is EAGVAQSPRYKIIEKRQSVAFWCNPISGHATLYWYQQILGQGPKLLIQFQNNGVVDDSQLPKDRFSAERLKGVDSTLKIQPAKLEDSAVYLCASSYTARHTNYGYTFGSGTRLTVV.

The chain is built from TRBV30 and TRBJ2-7; D unresolved. Per germline, CDR1 GTSNPN and CDR2 SVGIG (reference sequence). There are 15 residues in the CDR3. Between the trimmed V and J ends, which lost 1 base and 4 bases, there was a span of 17 bases. The CDR3 region is CAWSGSTGDPYEQYF. CDR3 nucleotide sequence: TGTGCCTGGAGTGGGTCTACCGGAGACCCTTACGAGCAGTACTTC.

The chain links TRBV9 to TRBJ1-1; D remains ambiguous. Trimming shortened V by 0 bases and J by 3 bases, and 12 bases separated the two germline ends. In germline, CDR1 is SGDLS, CDR2 YYNGEE. The CDR3 has 15 amino acids. CDR3 DNA: TGTGCCAGCAGCGTAGGGGCGGGTGGGGACACTGAAGCTTTCTTT. Protein: CASSVGAGGDTEAFF.

The chain has TRBV29-1 and TRBJ1-3; TRBD1 is a possible D gene (5 bases). Germline assignment: CDR1 SQVTM and CDR2 ANQGSEA. The CDR3 extends over 13 amino acids. Trimming left V 2 bases short and J 4 bases short, with 9 bases between. This CDR3 is CSVETGPGNTIYF. The DNA of the CDR3 is TGCAGCGTTGAAACAGGACCAGGAAACACCATATATTTT.

J is TRBJ2-7 and V is TRBV7-8; D possibly corresponds to TRBD2 (6 bases). Trimming left V 5 bases short and J 7 bases short, with 18 bases between. Germline V CDR1 and CDR2: SGHVS, FQNEAQ. The CDR3 covers 14 residues. In nucleotides, the CDR3 is TGTGCCAGCAGCCCCCAAGCGGGTCTTCGGGAGCAGTACTTC. Amino acid sequence: CASSPQAGLREQYF. Full variable domain (missing parts from reference TRBV7-8 and TRBJ2-7): GAGVSQSPRYKVAKRGQDVALRCDPISGHVSLFWYQQALGQGPEFLTYFQNEAQLDKSGLPSDRFFAERPEGSVSTLKIQRTQQEDSAVYLCASSPQAGLREQYFGPGTRLTVT.

The chain couples TRBV13 to TRBJ2-7; 7 nucleotides align to TRBD1. J gave up 5 bases and V 4 bases, and 5 bases lay outside the gene matches. The CDR3 spans 13 residues. Germline V lookup: CDR1 PRHDT, CDR2 FYEKMQ (reference sequence). CDR3 coding DNA: TGTGCCAGCAGCTATGACAGGGCGGACGAGCAGTACTTC. Its protein is CASSYDRADEQYF.

The J gene is TRBJ1-2, the V gene TRBV9; 7 nucleotides align to TRBD1. This CDR3 has 15 amino acids. V gave up 3 bases and J gave up 2 bases; unmatched junction bases: 7. Germline-derived CDR1 and CDR2 are SGDLS and YYNGEE. In DNA form, the CDR3 reads TGTGCCAGCAGCGCCATCACAGGGGCGAACTATGGCTACACCTTC. Protein product: CASSAITGANYGYTF.